This T cell receptor (beta chain) was recorded in a study of cytomegalovirus exposure and HLA in healthy donors. General observations from the study: One cluster of highly shared sequence variants probably arose as a sequencing artifact. According to a later analysis, most TCR beta chains associated with CMV appeared HLA-restricted.

Germline V lookup: CDR1 SGHTA, CDR2 FQGNSA. Losses at the gene ends were 1 base for V and 7 bases for J; bases not matched to a gene: 8. This CDR3 comprises 15 residues. The PCR employed 60 Vbeta primers together with 13 Jbeta primers. The repertoire was sequenced with immunoSEQ multiplex PCR; TCRdb's copy has only in-frame clones and lacks some. The sample holds 200,000 to 300,000 clones, 82% seen once. Regarding this clone: What it binds is unknown.

This sequence joins TRBV7-2 and TRBJ2-7; 9 bases line up with TRBD2. This receptor was identified in a woman in her 40s in good health and CMV-seropositive. Sequencing was carried out using PBMCs. DNA of the CDR3: TGTGCCAGCAGCTTAGAGGGCGGGGGGGCCGGTGAGCAGTACTTC. As protein: CASSLEGGGAGEQYF.